These 27 T cell receptor beta chains were sequenced from one sample in a study of T cell repertoires in cytomegalovirus infection. TCRdb re-analysed the reads in MiXCR, keeping a single row per CDR3 protein. The sample has roughly 920,000 distinct CDR3 sequences; roughly a third are singletons. No antigen has been assigned to these receptors. The sample was cultured CD8+ T cells from PBMCs, taken from culture after CMV antigen stimulation. The receptors here all came from a human donor in good health (CMV status not recorded). Some clones in this sample may be carry-over from other donors' samples.

The V gene is TRBV27, the J gene TRBJ2-3; 12 nucleotides match TRBD1. CDR3 size: 15 residues. Germline values: CDR1 MNHEY, CDR2 SMNVEV (reference sequence). The V and J ends lost 7 bases and 4 bases, in that order; junction bases with no gene match: 6. The CDR3 DNA reads TGTGCCAGCAACCTGGGACAGGGGGCGGCAGATACGCAGTATTTT. Amino acids: CASNLGQGAADTQYF.

In regard to this clonotype: A much bigger clone sits one base away, suggesting this may be a read error. This sequence joins TRBV7-6 and TRBJ2-7; D ambiguous. The V and J ends lost 5 bases and 0 bases respectively, with 11 bases between them. The CDR3 consists of 14 residues. Germline CDR1 reads SGHVS; CDR2 reads FNYEAQ. Here the CDR3 reads CASSPHGSSYEQYF. CDR3 coding DNA: TGTGCCAGCAGCCCGCATGGGTCCTCCTACGAGCAGTACTTC.

This clonotype was detected ten times or more. This sequence joins TRBV7-8 and TRBJ2-7, with D perhaps TRBD1 (5 bases). This CDR3 comprises 14 residues. V lost 2 bases to trimming and J lost 5 bases, with 13 bases between them. The V gene's germline CDR1 is SGHVS and CDR2 FQNEAQ. The DNA for the CDR3 is TGTGCCAGCAGCTTACCAGGGAACCAGGACGAGCAGTACGTC. Translation gives CASSLPGNQDEQYV.

The table lists this clonotype with a few counts. The chain uses TRBV2 and TRBJ1-5, with D hard to call. Trimming cost V 3 bases and J 7 bases, with 10 bases left between them. The CDR3 has 13 residues. Looked up from germline, CDR1 is SNHLY and CDR2 is FYNNEI. The CDR3 loop is CASSDVSGQPQHF. The CDR3 bases are TGTGCCAGCAGTGACGTCAGCGGGCAGCCCCAGCATTTT.

This chain connects TRBV6-5 to TRBJ1-4, with a tentative D call TRBD1 (6 bases). The germline V and J ends were trimmed by 6 bases and 8 bases, with 16 bases remaining between them. Germline-derived CDR1 and CDR2 are MNHEY and SVGAGI. The CDR3 runs to 14 residues. The CDR3: CASRVQGTREKLFF. Here the CDR3 DNA reads TGTGCCAGCAGGGTACAGGGTACTAGAGAAAAACTGTTTTTT.

The V and J genes are TRBV7-9 and TRBJ2-7; D not certain. Trimming cost V 5 bases and J 6 bases, with 8 bases left between them. The CDR3 loop spans 11 amino acids. Germline V gives CDR1 SEHNR, CDR2 FQNEAQ (reference sequence). CDR3 protein: CASSGPSEQYV. The CDR3 DNA sequence: TGTGCCAGCAGCGGACCTAGCGAGCAGTACGTC.

The gene calls are TRBV2 and TRBJ2-2; D uncertain. The CDR3 length is 12 residues. In germline, CDR1 is SNHLY, CDR2 FYNNEI. The ends were cut back, 6 bases at V and 7 bases at J, with 9 bases in the middle. CDR3 amino acids: CASRNRHGELFF. The CDR3 nucleotides read TGTGCCAGCAGGAATCGACACGGGGAGCTGTTTTTT.

The gene calls are TRBV5-1 and TRBJ2-1; maybe TRBD2 (6 bases). The CDR3 is made up of 13 amino acids. Between the trimmed V and J ends, which lost 4 bases and 5 bases, there was a span of 10 bases. The germline gives CDR1 SGHRS, CDR2 YFSETQ. Here the CDR3 DNA reads TGCGCCAGCAGCGGGACTCCACACAATGAGCAGTTCTTC. Protein sequence: CASSGTPHNEQFF.

Concerning this clonotype itself: The germline gene is not matched at one end of the junction; a read error may be the cause. The gene calls are TRBV7-6 and TRBJ2-4; unclear D gene. Germline V gene sequence: CDR1 SGHVS, CDR2 FNYEAQ. The CDR3 has 13 amino acids. The CDR3 spells CANSPDGENIQYF. As DNA, the CDR3 is TGTGCCAACAGCCCAGACGGTGAAAACATTCAGTACTTC.

This clonotype was seen many times. The chain couples TRBV7-8 to TRBJ1-5; tentatively, D is TRBD1 (6 bases). V shed 1 base and J shed 1 base, with 11 bases lying between them. CDR1 is SGHVS, CDR2 FQNEAQ, per germline. This CDR3 comprises 16 residues. The CDR3 spells CASSLVGGGSNQPQHF. For the CDR3, the DNA is TGTGCCAGCAGCTTAGTAGGAGGGGGGAGCAATCAGCCCCAGCATTTT.

Ten or more counts support this clonotype. V is TRBV7-2 and J is TRBJ2-5; D gene ambiguous. Germline assignment: CDR1 SGHTA and CDR2 FQGNSA. The CDR3 runs 11 residues. V was cut by 2 bases and J by 6 bases, with 4 bases left in between. CDR3 sequence: CASSLTKTQYF. The CDR3 DNA sequence: TGTGCCAGCAGCTTAACGAAGACCCAGTACTTC.

The chain has TRBV4-1 and TRBJ2-7; a weak D match, TRBD1 (5 bases). Germline V gene sequence: CDR1 MGHRA, CDR2 YSYEKL. This CDR3 has 16 amino acids. V was shortened by 0 bases and J by 1 base, with 13 bases between the two germline ends. The CDR3 sequence: CASSQDFGAESYEQYV. For the CDR3, the DNA is TGCGCCAGCAGCCAAGATTTTGGGGCAGAATCCTACGAGCAGTACGTC.

This chain uses TRBV15 with TRBJ2-5, with D maybe TRBD2 (6 bases). CDR1 and CDR2 (germline): LNHNV, YYDKDF (reference sequence). Trimming took 7 bases from V and 3 from J, leaving 9 bases between them. The CDR3 length is 12 residues. The CDR3 loop reads CATTPGEETQYF. CDR3 nucleotides: TGTGCCACCACACCGGGGGAAGAGACCCAGTACTTC.

V usage is TRBV27 and J usage is TRBJ2-7, with D perhaps TRBD2 (6 bases). Germline V gene data show CDR1 as MNHEY and CDR2 as SMNVEV (reference sequence). The CDR3 sequence is 14 residues long. V lost 0 bases to trimming and J lost 4 bases, with 10 bases between them. The CDR3 bases are TGTGCCAGCAGTTTATCAATGGGGACTTACGAGCAGTACGTC. This sequence encodes CASSLSMGTYEQYV.

The table lists this clonotype with a few counts. V usage is TRBV5-1 and J usage is TRBJ2-1, with 9 nucleotides matching TRBD2. Germline CDR1 SGHRS, CDR2 YFSETQ. The trim removed 5 bases at V and 2 bases at J, leaving 2 bases unmatched. This CDR3 has 14 amino acids. The CDR3 DNA sequence: TGCGCCAGCAGTTGGACTAGCGCCTACAATGAGCAGTTCTTC. Its protein product is CASSWTSAYNEQFF.

The chain recombines TRBV19 with TRBJ2-7; TRBD1 agrees at 9 bases. The V segment lost 8 bases and the J segment 1 base; nucleotides outside the gene matches: 6. From germline, CDR1 is LNHDA and CDR2 SQIVND (reference sequence). This CDR3 region has 14 residues. The DNA for the CDR3 is TGTGCCAGTTCGGACAGGGGAAAGTCCTACGAGCAGTACTTC. It encodes CASSDRGKSYEQYF.

The J gene is TRBJ1-6, the V gene TRBV25-1, with TRBD1 matching 10 bases. Germline CDR1 MGHDK, CDR2 SYGVNS. J was trimmed by 12 bases and V by 1 base; bases with no gene match: 9. This CDR3 is 16 amino acids long. The CDR3 DNA is TGTGCCAGCAGTGAATTGGGGACAGGGGCTTTTGTACCCCTCCACTTT. It specifies CASSELGTGAFVPLHF.

This clonotype was recorded at least ten times. The chain combines TRBV12-3 or TRBV12-4 with TRBJ2-5; TRBD1 matches at 10 bases. This CDR3 spans 16 amino acids. V dropped 6 bases and J dropped 4; count of bases not matched to a gene: 11. CDR3 in amino acids: CASSLTGDRGGETQYF. The CDR3 bases are TGTGCCAGCAGCTTAACGGGGGACAGGGGTGGAGAGACCCAGTACTTC.

This sequence joins TRBV19 and TRBJ2-1; 8 nucleotides align to TRBD2. CDR1 and CDR2 (germline): LNHDA, SQIVND (reference sequence). J gave up 5 bases and V 6 bases, and 9 bases lay outside the gene matches. The CDR3 contains 15 residues. The CDR3 sequence: CASRPLAGPDNEQFF. The CDR3 nucleotides read TGTGCCAGTAGGCCCTTAGCGGGGCCCGACAATGAGCAGTTCTTC.

The rearrangement joins TRBV27 to TRBJ1-6; D might be TRBD1 (5 bases). Looked up from germline, CDR1 is MNHEY and CDR2 is SMNVEV (reference sequence). The CDR3 loop spans 17 amino acids. The ends were cut back, 4 bases at V and 5 bases at J, with 18 bases in the middle. The CDR3 loop reads CASSSTPRQQDNSPLHF. The CDR3 DNA reads TGTGCCAGCAGTTCTACCCCTAGACAGCAAGATAATTCACCCCTCCACTTT.

In its sample, this clonotype was seen a few times. V usage is TRBV7-9 and J usage is TRBJ2-1; 8 bases fit TRBD2. The CDR3 loop spans 16 amino acids. The trim removed 5 bases at V and 0 bases at J, leaving 6 bases unmatched. In germline, CDR1 is SEHNR, CDR2 FQNEAQ (reference sequence). The CDR3 DNA follows: TGTGCCAGCAGCCCCAGCGGGGGCCGCTCCTACAATGAGCAGTTCTTC. As protein: CASSPSGGRSYNEQFF.

This clonotype was found many times. V and J are TRBV7-8 and TRBJ1-5, with no clear D. This CDR3 has 15 residues. With 1 base removed from V and 4 bases from J, the gap between germline ends came to 11 bases. Germline lookup yields CDR1 SGHVS and CDR2 FQNEAQ. In DNA form, the CDR3 reads TGTGCCAGCAGCTTAGATGTGGGGAGGAATCAGCCCCAGCATTTT. This sequence encodes CASSLDVGRNQPQHF.

The V and J genes are TRBV5-4 and TRBJ1-2; 10 bases are shared with TRBD1. The J segment lost 8 bases and the V segment lost 4 bases, leaving 8 bases of the junction unmatched. From germline, CDR1 is SGHNT and CDR2 YYREEE (reference sequence). The CDR3 totals 14 residues. CDR3 bases: TGTGCCAGCAGCAAGGGGACAGGGGTAGGGGGCTACACCTTC. This translates into CASSKGTGVGGYTF.

The J gene is TRBJ1-1, the V gene TRBV15; D remains unclear. V lost 0 bases and J lost 4, with 12 bases in between. The CDR3 extends over 15 amino acids. Germline values: CDR1 LNHNV, CDR2 YYDKDF (reference sequence). CDR3 in amino acids: CATSRDALAGTEAFF. The CDR3 nucleotides are TGTGCCACCAGCAGAGATGCCCTCGCAGGCACTGAAGCTTTCTTT.

Only a few counts were recorded for this clonotype. V and J are TRBV5-4 and TRBJ2-1; perhaps TRBD1 as D (6 bases). The V gene's germline CDR1 is SGHNT and CDR2 YYREEE (reference sequence). V lost 4 bases and J 7 bases, leaving 12 bases between the germline ends. The CDR3 is 13 residues long. CDR3 region: CASSAWGPNEQFF. CDR3 nucleotides: TGTGCCAGCAGCGCGTGGGGGCCGAATGAGCAGTTCTTC.

The rearrangement joins TRBV6-5 to TRBJ2-1, with TRBD2 matching 8 bases. The CDR3 is 15 amino acids. CDR1 is MNHEY, CDR2 SVGAGI, per germline. The J segment lost 9 bases and the V segment lost 2 bases, leaving 9 bases of the junction unmatched. CDR3 coding DNA: TGTGCCAGCAGTTACCCAGCGGGGGCAGTGGTTGAGCAGTTCTTC. It yields the protein CASSYPAGAVVEQFF.

This chain joins TRBV4-1 and TRBJ1-2, with D maybe TRBD1 (5 bases). Germline values: CDR1 MGHRA, CDR2 YSYEKL. Deletions cut 0 bases from V and 4 bases from J, with 18 bases between. The CDR3 totals 17 residues. The CDR3 DNA follows: TGCGCCAGCAGCCAAGATCCAAGCCAGGGTGCAGTCTATGGCTACACCTTC. Protein sequence: CASSQDPSQGAVYGYTF.